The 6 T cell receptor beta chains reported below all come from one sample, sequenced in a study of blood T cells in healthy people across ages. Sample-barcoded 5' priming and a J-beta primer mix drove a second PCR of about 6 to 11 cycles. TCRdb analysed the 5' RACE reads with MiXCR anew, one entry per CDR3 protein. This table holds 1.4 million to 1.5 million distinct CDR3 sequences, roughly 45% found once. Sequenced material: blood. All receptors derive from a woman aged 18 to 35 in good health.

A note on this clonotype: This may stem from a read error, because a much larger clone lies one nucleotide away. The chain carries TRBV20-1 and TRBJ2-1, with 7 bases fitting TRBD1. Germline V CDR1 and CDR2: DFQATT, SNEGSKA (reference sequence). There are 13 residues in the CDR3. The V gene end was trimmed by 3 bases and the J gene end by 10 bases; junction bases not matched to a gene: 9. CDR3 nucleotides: TGCAGTGCTAGGGGGGACAGCGACTACGAGCAGTTCTTC. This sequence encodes CSARGDSDYEQFF.

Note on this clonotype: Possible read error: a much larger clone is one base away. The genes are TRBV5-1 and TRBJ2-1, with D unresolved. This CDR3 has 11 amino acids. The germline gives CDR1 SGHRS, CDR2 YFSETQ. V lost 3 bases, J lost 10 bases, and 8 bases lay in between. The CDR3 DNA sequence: TGCGCCAGCAGCTCGGCCCAGGAGCAGTTCTTC. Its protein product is CASSSAQEQFF.

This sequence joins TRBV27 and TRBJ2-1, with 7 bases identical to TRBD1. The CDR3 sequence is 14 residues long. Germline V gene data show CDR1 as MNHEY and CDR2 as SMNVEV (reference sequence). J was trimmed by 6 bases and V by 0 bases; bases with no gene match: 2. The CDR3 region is CASSLSRGPNEQFF. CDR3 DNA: TGTGCCAGCAGTTTATCGAGGGGGCCCAATGAGCAGTTCTTC.

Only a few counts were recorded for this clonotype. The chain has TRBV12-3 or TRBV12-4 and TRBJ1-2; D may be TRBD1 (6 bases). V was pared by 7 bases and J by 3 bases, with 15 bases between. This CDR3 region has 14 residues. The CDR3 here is CASTSGGAYYGYTF. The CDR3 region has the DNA TGTGCCAGCACCTCGGGGGGGGCTTACTATGGCTACACCTTC.

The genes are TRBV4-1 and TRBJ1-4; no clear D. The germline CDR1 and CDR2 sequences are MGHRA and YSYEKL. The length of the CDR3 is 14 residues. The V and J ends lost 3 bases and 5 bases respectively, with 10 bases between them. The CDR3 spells CASSHRRINEKLFF. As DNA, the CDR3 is TGCGCCAGCAGCCACCGACGGATAAATGAAAAACTGTTTTTT.

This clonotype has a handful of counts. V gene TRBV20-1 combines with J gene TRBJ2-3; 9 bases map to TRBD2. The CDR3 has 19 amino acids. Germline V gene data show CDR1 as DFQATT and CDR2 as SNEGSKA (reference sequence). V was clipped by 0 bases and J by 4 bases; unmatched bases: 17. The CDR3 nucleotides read TGCAGTGCTAGAGATCGATTTAGTGGTAGCGGGAGAGGGGCAGATACGCAGTATTTT. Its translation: CSARDRFSGSGRGADTQYF.